This passage covers 22 T cell receptor beta chains from one sample sequenced in a study of OX40 agonist ivuxolimab in advanced cancers. Sequencing used immunoSEQ multiplex PCR; TCRdb keeps in-frame clones, though not all of them. The sample lists around 60,000 clones, 80% to 90% occurring once. The sample consisted of CD4+ or CD8+ T cells sorted from blood, taken in a trial of the OX40 agonist ivuxolimab. Receptors were obtained from an adult with an advanced solid tumor such as melanoma, head and neck, liver or kidney cancer.

The chain couples TRBV7-9 to TRBJ2-4, with TRBD1 identical over 7 bases. Germline V gives CDR1 SEHNR, CDR2 FQNEAQ (reference sequence). Trimming removed 5 bases from V and 7 bases from J; junction bases left unmatched: 8. This CDR3 contains 14 residues. CDR3 residues: CASSRPGQRNIQYF. The CDR3 nucleotides are TGTGCCAGCAGCCGTCCGGGACAGAGGAACATTCAGTACTTC.

The chain combines TRBV7-2 with TRBJ1-6, with no clear D. CDR3 size: 13 residues. Germline-derived CDR1 and CDR2 are SGHTA and FQGNSA. V lost 5 bases and J lost 7, with 9 bases in between. CDR3 region: CASSPGTNSPLHF. In DNA form, the CDR3 reads TGTGCCAGCAGCCCCGGCACGAATTCACCCCTCCACTTT.

The chain uses TRBV15 and TRBJ2-3, with a possible D match to TRBD2 (5 bases). Germline CDR1 reads LNHNV; CDR2 reads YYDKDF (reference sequence). The V and J ends lost 1 base and 2 bases respectively, with 10 bases between them. The CDR3 contains 15 residues. Here the CDR3 reads CATSRGYGDTDTQYF. Written as DNA, the CDR3 is TGTGCCACCAGCAGAGGGTACGGGGACACAGATACGCAGTATTTT.

The chain is built from TRBV27 and TRBJ2-1, with a tentative D call TRBD1 (6 bases). The CDR3 loop spans 18 amino acids. The germline CDR1 and CDR2 sequences are MNHEY and SMNVEV (reference sequence). The V and J ends lost 0 bases and 4 bases respectively, with 19 bases between them. CDR3 sequence (DNA): TGTGCCAGCAGTTTATCGTTAGGGACAAGCTGGAGATACAATGAGCAGTTCTTC. It codes for CASSLSLGTSWRYNEQFF.

V is TRBV7-3 and J is TRBJ2-2; 9 bases are a match to TRBD2. The CDR3 sequence is 15 residues long. Germline V gene sequence: CDR1 SGHTA, CDR2 FQGTGA. Trimming at V came to 5 bases and at J to 3 bases, leaving 4 bases not matched to a gene. The chain's CDR3 is CASSPVAGDTGELFF. The DNA of the CDR3 is TGTGCCAGCAGCCCCGTAGCGGGAGACACCGGGGAGCTGTTTTTT. The full variable domain, rest sourced from reference TRBV7-3 and TRBJ2-2, is GAGVSQTPSNKVTEKGKYVELRCDPISGHTALYWYRQSLGQGPEFLIYFQGTGAADDSGLPNDRFFAVRPEGSVSTLKIQRTERGDSAVYLCASSPVAGDTGELFFGEGSRLTVL.

The chain combines TRBV5-4 with TRBJ1-1, with TRBD1 identical over 7 bases. Looked up from germline, CDR1 is SGHNT and CDR2 is YYREEE (reference sequence). V lost 4 bases, J lost 4 bases, and 7 bases stayed unmatched. This CDR3 has 14 amino acids. The CDR3 here is CASSPRQGGTEAFF. In DNA, the CDR3 is TGTGCCAGCAGCCCTCGACAGGGCGGCACTGAAGCTTTCTTT.

V gene TRBV11-2 combines with J gene TRBJ1-1; D gene unclear. CDR1 SGHAT and CDR2 FQNNGV come from the germline V gene. The CDR3 sequence is 13 residues long. The V end was cut by 5 bases, the J end by 1 base, with 8 bases between. CDR3: CASSLKRNTEAFF. CDR3 nucleotides: TGTGCCAGCAGCCTAAAGCGGAACACTGAAGCTTTCTTT.

With regard to this clone: Compared with germline, one end of the junction differs, possibly owing to a read error. Other DNA variants within this sample encode the same CDR3. This rearrangement joins TRBV20-1 to TRBJ2-7; weak D call: TRBD2 (5 bases). There are 11 residues in the CDR3. Germline-derived CDR1 and CDR2 are DFQATT and SNEGSKA (reference sequence). CDR3 bases: TGTAGTGCTAGCCCTTCCTTCGAGCAGTACTTC. Translating gives CSASPSFEQYF.

The V and J genes are TRBV11-2 and TRBJ2-2; D is unresolved. The CDR3 covers 14 residues. With 1 base removed from V and 4 bases from J, the gap between germline ends came to 7 bases. The V gene's germline CDR1 is SGHAT and CDR2 FQNNGV. The CDR3 here is CASSLASVTGELFF. CDR3 nucleotide sequence: TGTGCCAGCAGCTTAGCTTCGGTCACCGGGGAGCTGTTTTTT. The full variable domain, in which reference TRBV11-2 and TRBJ2-2 provide the parts outside the CDR3, is EAGVAQSPRYKIIEKRQSVAFWCNPISGHATLYWYQQILGQGPKLLIQFQNNGVVDDSQLPKDRFSAERLKGVDSTLKIQPAKLEDSAVYLCASSLASVTGELFFGEGSRLTVL.

V usage is TRBV2 and J usage is TRBJ2-3, with TRBD2 matching over 10 bases. The ends lost 6 bases at V and 2 bases at J; junction bases unmatched: 5. The CDR3 is 15 amino acids. CDR1 and CDR2 (germline): SNHLY, FYNNEI. This CDR3 is CASSLLAGITDTQYF. The CDR3 DNA reads as TGTGCCAGCAGCTTACTAGCGGGGATCACAGATACGCAGTATTTT.

The chain employs TRBV28 and TRBJ2-1, with D possibly being TRBD2 (5 bases). CDR3 length equals 15 residues. Per the germline V gene, CDR1 is MDHEN and CDR2 is SYDVKM. The V and J ends lost 6 bases and 10 bases respectively, with 22 bases between them. CDR3 protein: CASRFAGVSSGEQFF. For the CDR3, the DNA is TGTGCCAGCAGGTTCGCTGGAGTCTCGTCGGGGGAGCAGTTCTTC.

The V and J genes are TRBV4-2 and TRBJ2-2; 8 bases match TRBD2. The CDR3 is 15 amino acids. Looked up from germline, CDR1 is LGHNA and CDR2 is YNFKEQ. The V and J ends lost 2 bases and 5 bases, in that order; junction bases with no gene match: 4. The chain's CDR3 is CASSQPGGATGELFF. The DNA of the CDR3 is TGTGCCAGCAGCCAACCCGGGGGGGCAACCGGGGAGCTGTTTTTT.

This chain uses TRBV5-6 with TRBJ2-7, with 7 positions matching TRBD2. The germline gives CDR1 SGHDT, CDR2 YYEEEE. The CDR3 length is 16 residues. Trimming removed 4 bases from V and 2 bases from J; junction bases left unmatched: 12. The CDR3 region is CASSTYSGPGTYEQYF. CDR3 nucleotides: TGTGCCAGCAGCACGTATAGCGGGCCAGGGACCTACGAGCAGTACTTC.

The count of this clone is one. The chain uses TRBV28 and TRBJ1-1, with TRBD1 matching 7 bases. J lost 0 bases, V lost 2 bases, and 9 bases had no gene match. Germline V gene data show CDR1 as MDHEN and CDR2 as SYDVKM. This CDR3 has 17 residues. The DNA of the CDR3 is TGTGCCAGCAGTTTAGAGGTGACAGGGACTATGAACACTGAAGCTTTCTTT. Amino acid sequence: CASSLEVTGTMNTEAFF.

The rearrangement joins TRBV5-1 to TRBJ2-5; 8 nucleotides match TRBD1. Gene TRBJ2-7 matches the end of the DNA better, so the J call may be wrong. Germline CDR1 reads SGHRS; CDR2 reads YFSETQ. The CDR3 spans 14 residues. CDR3: CASSLSGQDYEQYF. CDR3 bases: TGCGCCAGCAGCTTATCGGGACAGGACTACGAGCAGTACTTC.

The chain is built from TRBV10-3 and TRBJ1-5; TRBD1 might be the D (5 bases). This CDR3 contains 12 residues. The germline V gene has CDR1 ENHRY and CDR2 SYGVKD. Trimming pared 10 bases from V and 4 bases from J, leaving 11 bases between. Here the CDR3 DNA reads TGTGCCACCTCACGGGGGAATCAGCCCCAGCATTTT. Protein: CATSRGNQPQHF.

There are a few counts of this clone. V and J are TRBV4-2 and TRBJ1-5; D gene uncertain. V gave up 0 bases and J gave up 7 bases, with 13 bases separating them. From germline, CDR1 is LGHNA and CDR2 YNFKEQ. CDR3 length: 15 amino acids. DNA for the CDR3: TGTGCCAGCAGCCAAGATAACCAAGGGAACCAGCCCCAGCATTTT. Its translation: CASSQDNQGNQPQHF.

This sequence joins TRBV30 and TRBJ1-6, with TRBD1 as a possible D gene (5 bases). The CDR3 covers 13 residues. CDR1 and CDR2 (germline): GTSNPN, SVGIG (reference sequence). The CDR3 nucleotides are TGTGCTTGGCTGGGGGTGAGCAATTCACCCCTCCACTTT. Its protein is CAWLGVSNSPLHF.

This clone was recorded once. The chain has TRBV6-1 and TRBJ2-3; D possibly matches TRBD1 or TRBD2 (5 bases each). Germline V gene lookup returns CDR1 MNHNS and CDR2 SASEGT. The CDR3 is 16 amino acids. Trimming cost V 1 base and J 0 bases, with 11 bases left between them. The CDR3 protein is CASSEGWDASTDTQYF. The CDR3 DNA sequence: TGTGCCAGCAGTGAAGGGTGGGACGCCAGCACAGATACGCAGTATTTT.

The chain is built from TRBV5-1 and TRBJ2-3; 10 bases fit TRBD1. This CDR3 comprises 17 residues. J gave up 3 bases and V 3 bases, and 10 bases lay outside the gene matches. Looked up from germline, CDR1 is SGHRS and CDR2 is YFSETQ. CDR3 region: CASSSTGTGALTDTQYF. CDR3 in DNA: TGCGCCAGCAGCTCAACCGGGACAGGGGCCCTTACAGATACGCAGTATTTT.

The rearrangement joins TRBV28 to TRBJ1-4; D is unclear. The CDR3 has 14 amino acids. Trimming shortened V by 2 bases and J by 7 bases, and 11 bases separated the two germline ends. Germline V gene sequence: CDR1 MDHEN, CDR2 SYDVKM. The CDR3 DNA follows: TGTGCCAGCAGTTTAAGGGCCGTGGGTGAAAAACTGTTTTTT. Translation: CASSLRAVGEKLFF. The whole variable domain, remainder taken from reference TRBV28 and TRBJ1-4, is DVKVTQSSRYLVKRTGEKVFLECVQDMDHENMFWYRQDPGLGLRLIYFSYDVKMKEKGDIPEGYSVSREKKERFSLILESASTNQTSMYLCASSLRAVGEKLFFGSGTQLSVL.

The rearrangement uses TRBV10-3 and TRBJ1-2; 8 nucleotides match TRBD1. V shed 2 bases, J shed 4 bases, and the junction held 3 bases outside the gene matches. This CDR3 is built from 14 residues. Germline CDR1 and CDR2: ENHRY and SYGVKD. The CDR3 nucleotides are TGTGCCATCAGTGAGGACAGGGGTGGCTATGGCTACACCTTC. The encoded protein is CAISEDRGGYGYTF.